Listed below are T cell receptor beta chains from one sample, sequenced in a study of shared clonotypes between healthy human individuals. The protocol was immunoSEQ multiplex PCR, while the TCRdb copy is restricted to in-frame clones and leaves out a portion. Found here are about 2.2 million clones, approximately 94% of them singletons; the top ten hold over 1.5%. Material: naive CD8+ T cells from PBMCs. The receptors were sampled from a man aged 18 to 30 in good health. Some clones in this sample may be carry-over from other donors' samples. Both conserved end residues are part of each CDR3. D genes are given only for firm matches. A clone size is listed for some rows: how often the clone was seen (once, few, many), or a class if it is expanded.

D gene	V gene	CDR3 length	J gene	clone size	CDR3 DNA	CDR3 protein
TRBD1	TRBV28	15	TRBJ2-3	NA	TGTGCCAGCAGTTTACTCCAGGGGGCTCCAGATACGCAGTATTTT	CASSLLQGAPDTQYF
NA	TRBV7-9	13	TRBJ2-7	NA	TGTGCCAGCAGCCCAGGGGAGACGTACGAGCAGTACTTC	CASSPGETYEQYF
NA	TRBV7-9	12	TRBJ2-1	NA	TGTGCCAGCAGCTCGACGTACAATGAGCAGTTCTTC	CASSSTYNEQFF
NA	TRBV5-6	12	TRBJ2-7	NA	TGTGCCAGCAGCTTGGGAGCGTACGAGCAGTACTTC	CASSLGAYEQYF
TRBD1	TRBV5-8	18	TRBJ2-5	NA	TGTGCCAGCAGCTTGGGGGGACAGGGGCTATTGTACCAAGAGACCCAGTACTTC	CASSLGGQGLLYQETQYF
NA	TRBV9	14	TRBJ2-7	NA	TGTGCCAGCAGCCCATCCGGGACGACAGACGAGCAGTACTTC	CASSPSGTTDEQYF
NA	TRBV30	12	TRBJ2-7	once	TGTGCCTGGAGTCAGGGGTTCTACGAGCAGTACTTC	CAWSQGFYEQYF
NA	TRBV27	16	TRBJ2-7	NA	TGTGCCAGCAGTTTTTCCCTCGGACAAATGGCCTACGAGCAGTACTTC	CASSFSLGQMAYEQYF
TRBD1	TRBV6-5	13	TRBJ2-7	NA	TGTGCCAGCAGTCAGGGGACAGCGTACGAGCAGTACTTC	CASSQGTAYEQYF
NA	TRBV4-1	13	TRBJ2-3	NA	TGCGCCAGCAGGGATCTAGCCACAGATACGCAGTATTTT	CASRDLATDTQYF
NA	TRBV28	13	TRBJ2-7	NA	TGTGCCAGCAGTTTACAAAGGTGGGACGAGCAGTACTTC	CASSLQRWDEQYF
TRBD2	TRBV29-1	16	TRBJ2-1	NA	TGCAGCGTTATTAAAGGGGTGGGACTAGCCGGCAATGAGCAGTTCTTC	CSVIKGVGLAGNEQFF
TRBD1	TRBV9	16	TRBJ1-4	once	TGTGCCAGCAGCGTAGAGGGACAGGCCTCCGGTGAAAAACTGTTTTTT	CASSVEGQASGEKLFF
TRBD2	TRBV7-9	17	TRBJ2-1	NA	TGTGCCAGCAGCCAACCGGGACTAGCGGGAGTGGTCTATGAGCAGTTCTTC	CASSQPGLAGVVYEQFF
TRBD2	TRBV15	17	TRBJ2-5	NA	TGTGCCACCAGCAGTGATCCTCTAGCGGGAGTAGGGGAGACCCAGTACTTC	CATSSDPLAGVGETQYF
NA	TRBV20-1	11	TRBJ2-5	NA	TGCAGTGCTATCAGGGGATTTGAGCAGTACTTC	CSAIRGFEQYF
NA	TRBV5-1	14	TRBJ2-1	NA	TGCGCCAGCAGCTCGGGGACTGGACAATTTGAGCAGTTCTTC	CASSSGTGQFEQFF
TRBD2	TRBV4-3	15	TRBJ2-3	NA	TGCGCCAGCAGCGAGTCTAGCGGTGTCTGGGAAACGCAGTATTTT	CASSESSGVWETQYF
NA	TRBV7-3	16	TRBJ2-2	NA	TGTGCCAGCTCGAACCCCGGGACCCCGAACACCGGGGAGCTGTTTTTT	CASSNPGTPNTGELFF
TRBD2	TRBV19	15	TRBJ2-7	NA	TGTGCCAGTAACCCAAGCGGGAACCCTCTCTACGAGCAGTACTTC	CASNPSGNPLYEQYF
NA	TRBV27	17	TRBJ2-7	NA	TGTGCCAGCAGCCGGTATTTATTCCTACTAGAGAACTACGAGCAGTACTTC	CASSRYLFLLENYEQYF
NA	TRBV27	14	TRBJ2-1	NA	TGTGCCAGCAGTATAGGACTCGACTACAATGAGCAGTTCTTC	CASSIGLDYNEQFF
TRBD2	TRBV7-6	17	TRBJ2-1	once	TGTGCCAGCAGCCCATGGACTAGCGGGAGTTCTTACAATGAGCAGTTCTTC	CASSPWTSGSSYNEQFF
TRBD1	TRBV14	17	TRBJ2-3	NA	TGTGCCAGCAGCCCATTACAGGGGCTAGGTCTGGCGGATACGCAGTATTTT	CASSPLQGLGLADTQYF
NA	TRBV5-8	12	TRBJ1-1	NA	TGTGCCAGCAGCTTCCGTGGGCCTGAAGCTTTCTTT	CASSFRGPEAFF
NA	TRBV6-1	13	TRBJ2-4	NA	TGTGCCAGCAGTGAGGGGGCGGGTTACATTCAGTACTTC	CASSEGAGYIQYF
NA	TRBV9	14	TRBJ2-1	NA	TGTGCCAGCAGCGCAGGGGGGATACTAGCGACCCAGTTCTTC	CASSAGGILATQFF
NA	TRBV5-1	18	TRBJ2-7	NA	TGCGCCAGCAGACCCACCTCCCGGTTGGCACCTCCTCTCGACGAGCAGTACTTC	CASRPTSRLAPPLDEQYF
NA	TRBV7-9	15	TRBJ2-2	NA	TGTGCCAGCAGCTTAAGCTCAGGGGTCACCGGGGAGCTGTTTTTT	CASSLSSGVTGELFF
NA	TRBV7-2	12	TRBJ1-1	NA	TGTGCCAGCAGCTTAGTTCGGGGGGAAGCTTTCTTT	CASSLVRGEAFF
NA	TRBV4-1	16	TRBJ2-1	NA	TGCGCCAGCAGCCAAGGTCTCAGGGGGAGGGTAAATGAGCAGTTCTTC	CASSQGLRGRVNEQFF
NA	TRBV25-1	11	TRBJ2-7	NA	TGTGCCAGCAGTGATTGGTACGAGCAGTACTTC	CASSDWYEQYF
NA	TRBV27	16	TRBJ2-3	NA	TGTGCCAGCAGTTTTAGAGGTCTACTAGCAACAGATACGCAGTATTTT	CASSFRGLLATDTQYF
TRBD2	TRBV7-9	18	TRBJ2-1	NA	TGTGCCAGCAGCCCCACTAGCGGGAGGGCCCCTTCCTACAATGAGCAGTTCTTC	CASSPTSGRAPSYNEQFF
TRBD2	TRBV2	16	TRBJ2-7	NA	TGTGCCAGCAGTACAATACCCTGGGGGACTAACTACGAGCAGTACTTC	CASSTIPWGTNYEQYF
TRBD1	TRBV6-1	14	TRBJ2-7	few	TGTGCCAGCAGGCAAGGGGGCACCCAGGACGAGCAGTACTTC	CASRQGGTQDEQYF
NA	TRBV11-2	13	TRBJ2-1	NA	TGTGCCAGCAGCCAGGGGTGGGACAATGAGCAGTTCTTC	CASSQGWDNEQFF
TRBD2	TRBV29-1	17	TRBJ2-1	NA	TGCAGCGCCTCAGGACTAGCGGGAGAGGTTGGCTACAATGAGCAGTTCTTC	CSASGLAGEVGYNEQFF
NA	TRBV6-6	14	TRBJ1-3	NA	TGTGCCAGCAGTTACTCGGGTCCTGGAAACACCATATATTTT	CASSYSGPGNTIYF
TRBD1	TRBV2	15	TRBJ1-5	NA	TGTGCCAGCAGTGAAGGAGGGGACAGGGGGCAGCCCCAGCATTTT	CASSEGGDRGQPQHF
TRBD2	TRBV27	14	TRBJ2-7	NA	TGTGCCAGCAGACTAGCGGTGAGCTCCTACGAGCAGTACTTC	CASRLAVSSYEQYF
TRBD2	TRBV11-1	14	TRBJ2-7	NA	TGTGCCAGCAGCCTAGCGGGAGGGCCGTACGAGCAGTACTTC	CASSLAGGPYEQYF
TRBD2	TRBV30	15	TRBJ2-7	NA	TGTGCCTGGAGTGCCGGACTAGCGGGAGTGTACGAGCAGTACTTC	CAWSAGLAGVYEQYF
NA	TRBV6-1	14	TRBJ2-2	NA	TGTGCCAGCAGTGACCGACAGGGAGGTCGGGAGCTGTTTTTT	CASSDRQGGRELFF
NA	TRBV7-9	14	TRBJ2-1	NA	TGTGCCAGCAGCTCAGGACGAGGGTGGGATGAGCAGTTCTTC	CASSSGRGWDEQFF
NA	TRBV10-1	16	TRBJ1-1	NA	TGCGCCAGCAGTGAGGGTACAGGACCCATGAACACTGAAGCTTTCTTT	CASSEGTGPMNTEAFF
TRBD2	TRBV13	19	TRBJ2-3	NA	TGTGCCAGCAGCCCCCGGACTAGCGGGAATTTGAGGAGCACAGATACGCAGTATTTT	CASSPRTSGNLRSTDTQYF
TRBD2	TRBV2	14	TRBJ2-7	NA	TGTGCCAGCAGTCTTAGCGGGAGTTTATACGAGCAGTACTTC	CASSLSGSLYEQYF
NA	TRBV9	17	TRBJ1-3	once	TGTGCCAGCAGCGTAGGCCCCACCAGGGCCTCTGGAAACACCATATATTTT	CASSVGPTRASGNTIYF
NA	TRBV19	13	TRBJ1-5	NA	TGTGCCAGTAGTTCCCCTCGCCCTCTGTCCCAGCATTTT	CASSSPRPLSQHF
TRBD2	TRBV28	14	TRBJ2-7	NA	TGTGCCCTTACGGGGGGTTGGGGTTCGTACGAGCAGTACTTC	CALTGGWGSYEQYF
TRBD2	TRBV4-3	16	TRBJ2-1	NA	TGCGCCAGCAGCCAAGATTGGGGGACTAGCGGCAATGAGCAGTTCTTC	CASSQDWGTSGNEQFF
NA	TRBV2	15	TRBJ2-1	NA	TGTGCCAGCATTCCTCCCGGGGTCTCCTACAATGAGCAGTTCTTC	CASIPPGVSYNEQFF
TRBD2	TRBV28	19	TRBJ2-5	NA	TGTGCCAGCAGTTTACCCCGGGGTAGCGGGACTGGTACTTCGGAGACCCAGTACTTC	CASSLPRGSGTGTSETQYF
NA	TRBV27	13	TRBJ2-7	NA	TGTGCCAGCAGTTTTGGAGCGTCCTACGAGCAGTACTTC	CASSFGASYEQYF
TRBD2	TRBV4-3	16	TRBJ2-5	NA	TGCGCCAGCAGCCAAGAACCTAGCGGGAGTAAAGAGACCCAGTACTTC	CASSQEPSGSKETQYF
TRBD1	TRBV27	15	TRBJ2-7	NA	TGTGCCAGCAGTTCGCCCGGGACAGGGGACGGAGAGCAGTACTTC	CASSSPGTGDGEQYF
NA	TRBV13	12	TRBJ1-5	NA	TGTGCCAGCAGCTTTAGGGATCAGCCCCAGCATTTT	CASSFRDQPQHF
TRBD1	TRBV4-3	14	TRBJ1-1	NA	TGCGCCAGCAGCCAAGCAGGGGGCAAGACTGAAGCTTTCTTT	CASSQAGGKTEAFF
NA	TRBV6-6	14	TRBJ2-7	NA	TGTGCCAGCAGTTACTCTCCAGGTTCCTACGAGCAGTACTTC	CASSYSPGSYEQYF